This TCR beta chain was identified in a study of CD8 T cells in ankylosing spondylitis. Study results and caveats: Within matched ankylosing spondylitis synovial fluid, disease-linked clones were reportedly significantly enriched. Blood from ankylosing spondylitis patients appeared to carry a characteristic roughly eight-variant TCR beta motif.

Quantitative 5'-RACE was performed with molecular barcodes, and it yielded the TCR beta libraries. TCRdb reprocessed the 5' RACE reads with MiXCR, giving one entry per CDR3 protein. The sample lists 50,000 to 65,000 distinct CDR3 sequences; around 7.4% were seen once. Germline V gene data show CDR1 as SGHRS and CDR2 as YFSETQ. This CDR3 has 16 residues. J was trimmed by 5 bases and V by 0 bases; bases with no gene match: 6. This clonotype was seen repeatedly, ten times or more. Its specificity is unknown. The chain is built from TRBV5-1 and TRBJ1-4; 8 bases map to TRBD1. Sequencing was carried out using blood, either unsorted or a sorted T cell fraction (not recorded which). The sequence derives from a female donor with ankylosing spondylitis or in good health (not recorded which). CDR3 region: CASSLAGRGRNEKLFF. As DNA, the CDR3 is TGCGCCAGCAGCTTGGCAGGCAGGGGGCGGAATGAAAAACTGTTTTTT.